A selection of T cell receptor beta chains follows, all from one sample in a study of blood T cells in healthy people across ages. TCRdb analysed the 5' RACE reads with MiXCR anew, one entry per CDR3 protein. The repertoire holds 1.5 million to 2 million distinct CDR3 sequences, over 25% seen once, with more than 6% in the top ten. The sequenced sample was blood. These receptor sequences come from a woman aged 30 to 39 in good health. Each CDR3 is given with its conserved first and last residue. The order of the fields is clone size, V gene, CDR3 protein. Clone size appears in some rows only: once, few, many, or a class for an expanded clone.

size: NA; V: TRBV2; CDR3: CASGILRGANVLTF
size: many; V: TRBV20-1; CDR3: CSATGTTSEQYF
size: NA; V: TRBV28; CDR3: CASSFGGGAGTYEQYF
size: NA; V: TRBV7-2; CDR3: CASSGRGSGEQFF
size: NA; V: TRBV12-3/TRBV12-4; CDR3: CAGSFGAGSLGGYTF
size: NA; V: TRBV7-9; CDR3: CASSVFDSGLEKLFF
size: many; V: TRBV29-1; CDR3: CSVEGVQGGYTF
size: few; V: TRBV6-5; CDR3: CASSYKGVAYNEQFF
size: few; V: TRBV6-1; CDR3: CASRGSEAGHSQETQYF
size: many; V: TRBV9; CDR3: CASSVGLAGGPYEQYF
size: few; V: TRBV25-1; CDR3: CASSEWRSGANVLTF
size: many; V: TRBV12-5; CDR3: CASGASGKYYEQYF
size: NA; V: TRBV28; CDR3: CASSLRGLSGANVRTF
size: few; V: TRBV6-2/TRBV6-3; CDR3: CASSYRGRAPRGQFF
size: few; V: TRBV12-3/TRBV12-4; CDR3: CASSHLTSGPYEQYF
size: few; V: TRBV14; CDR3: CASSQLVDGTSGGRAFF
size: NA; V: TRBV20-1; CDR3: CSAERSGREQFF
size: NA; V: TRBV6-5; CDR3: CASNSRGGIGPYYGYTF
size: NA; V: TRBV18; CDR3: CASSPRAGLGEQFF